This T cell receptor (beta chain) was identified in a study of brain T cells in children with intractable seizures. Only cases whose brain tissue showed the highest T cell transcript signatures were sequenced. Patients received at least one anti-epileptic drug before surgery. The CDR3 has 11 residues. Trimming took off 4 bases at V and 9 bases at J, with 12 bases between the two ends. From germline, CDR1 is SQVTM and CDR2 ANQGSEA. Using immunoSEQ multiplex PCR, the repertoire was profiled, and TCRdb retains in-frame clones only, with some absent. The repertoire holds approximately 41,000 clones, with about 93% as singletons.

The chain links TRBV29-1 to TRBJ1-1; a weak D match, TRBD1 (5 bases). This clonotype originated in a girl aged 2 to 9 with tuberous sclerosis and intractable seizures. Sample: peripheral blood, taken at surgery. CDR3 coding DNA: TGCAGCGTTGGGGCCGGGACCCAAGCTTTCTTT. Protein: CSVGAGTQAFF.